The 26 T cell receptor beta chains in this list originate from one sample, sequenced in a study of Ad26.COV2.S vaccination and SARS-CoV-2 variants. As for treatment: around 19 received Ad26.COV2.S at low or high dose, single or two shots; a few received placebo; per-sample allocation not given. Each sample was drawn 63 days after the first injection (of vaccine or placebo). Assay: immunoSEQ multiplex PCR; the TCRdb copy retains only in-frame clones and omits some. This sample has about 680,000 clones, with about 90% found just once. Material: peripheral blood, obtained in a trial of Ad26.COV2.S vaccine versus placebo. These receptors were taken from a person aged 18-65 years who received the Ad26.COV2.S COVID-19 vaccine or a placebo.

The chain is built from TRBV29-1 and TRBJ1-2; D not certain. The ends were cut back, 3 bases at V and 6 bases at J, with 20 bases in the middle. This CDR3 contains 15 residues. Germline CDR1 SQVTM, CDR2 ANQGSEA. CDR3 DNA: TGCAGCGTTGATTTGGACGTGGCTCCGAGTCATGGCTACACCTTC. The encoded protein is CSVDLDVAPSHGYTF.

Only a few counts were recorded for this clone. V usage is TRBV27 and J usage is TRBJ1-1, with TRBD1 matching 7 bases. The CDR3 runs 15 residues. The germline V gene encodes CDR1 MNHEY and CDR2 SMNVEV (reference sequence). V was pared by 5 bases and J by 4 bases, with 10 bases of the junction left unmatched. Here the CDR3 DNA reads TGTGCCAGCAGTCCAAACCCGGGACAGAGCACTGAAGCTTTCTTT. It specifies CASSPNPGQSTEAFF.

The chain links TRBV25-1 to TRBJ2-7; D not certain. With 1 base removed from V and 2 bases from J, the gap between germline ends came to 9 bases. The V gene's germline CDR1 is MGHDK and CDR2 SYGVNS. This CDR3 comprises 14 residues. Written as DNA, the CDR3 is TGTGCCAGCAGTGAATCGCTCAAACCCTACGAGCAGTACTTC. This encodes CASSESLKPYEQYF.

This chain links TRBV5-1 with TRBJ1-2; a weak D match, TRBD1 (6 bases). The CDR3 covers 16 residues. Between the trimmed V and J ends, which lost 4 bases and 1 base, there was a span of 17 bases. The germline CDR1 and CDR2 sequences are SGHRS and YFSETQ. In DNA form, the CDR3 reads TGCGCCAGCAGCGGGGCACAGGGAGCCAATAACTATGGCTACACCTTC. Protein: CASSGAQGANNYGYTF.

The chain carries TRBV4-2 and TRBJ1-1; D remains ambiguous. Germline CDR1 LGHNA, CDR2 YNFKEQ. Trimming stripped 0 bases from V and 5 bases from J, with 1 base between. This CDR3 comprises 11 residues. The CDR3 is CASSQETEAFF. In DNA form, the CDR3 reads TGTGCCAGCAGCCAAGAAACTGAAGCTTTCTTT.

The rearrangement links TRBV2 to TRBJ1-1, with 7 bases matching TRBD1. From germline, CDR1 is SNHLY and CDR2 FYNNEI. This CDR3 comprises 17 residues. Trimming at V came to 4 bases and at J to 5 bases, leaving 16 bases not matched to a gene. The CDR3 here is CASSGISGGGRGTEAFF. The CDR3 DNA follows: TGTGCCAGCAGTGGGATATCCGGAGGGGGCCGGGGGACTGAAGCTTTCTTT.

In regard to this clone: Additional DNA sequences in this sample encode the identical CDR3. The chain is built from TRBV6-5 and TRBJ2-7; D unresolved. The CDR3 runs to 11 residues. Germline V gene data show CDR1 as MNHEY and CDR2 as SVGAGI. V shed 4 bases and J shed 4 bases, with 5 bases lying between them. The CDR3 DNA reads as TGTGCCAGCAGTTCCCTTTACGAGCAGTACTTC. Encoded protein: CASSSLYEQYF.

The chain is built from TRBV4-2 and TRBJ1-4; D remains unclear. This CDR3 has 15 amino acids. Germline values: CDR1 LGHNA, CDR2 YNFKEQ. V was pared by 4 bases and J by 0 bases, with 9 bases between. The CDR3 protein is CASSREQATNEKLFF. Here the CDR3 DNA reads TGTGCCAGCAGCCGAGAGCAGGCAACTAATGAAAAACTGTTTTTT.

The V gene is TRBV13, the J gene TRBJ2-1, with TRBD1 identical over 7 bases. Germline V gives CDR1 PRHDT, CDR2 FYEKMQ (reference sequence). This CDR3 comprises 15 residues. With 5 bases clipped from V and 3 bases from J, the junction kept 7 bases outside the gene matches. This CDR3 is CASSPGQDYYNEQFF. In DNA form, the CDR3 reads TGTGCCAGCAGCCCTGGACAGGATTACTACAATGAGCAGTTCTTC.

This chain joins TRBV11-2 and TRBJ2-4; D possibly corresponds to TRBD2 (6 bases). The CDR3 consists of 14 residues. V shed 3 bases and J shed 0 bases, with 6 bases lying between them. The germline V gene has CDR1 SGHAT and CDR2 FQNNGV. Here the CDR3 DNA reads TGTGCCAGCAGCTTGGGGGGAGCCAAAAACATTCAGTACTTC. Translation: CASSLGGAKNIQYF.

The chain carries TRBV7-3 and TRBJ2-3; 11 bases agree with TRBD2. The trim removed 1 base at V and 4 bases at J, leaving 10 bases unmatched. Looked up from germline, CDR1 is SGHTA and CDR2 is FQGTGA. The CDR3 loop spans 18 amino acids. The CDR3 bases are TGTGCCAGCAGCTTAAAGGCTAGCGGGGGGCCTTTCGCAGATACGCAGTATTTT. Its protein product is CASSLKASGGPFADTQYF.

The V gene is TRBV12-3 or TRBV12-4, the J gene TRBJ1-3; perhaps TRBD1 as D (6 bases). This CDR3 has 13 residues. With 8 bases removed from V and 3 bases from J, the gap between germline ends came to 11 bases. The CDR3 coding sequence is TGTGCCAGCGGGGGGCCTCATGGAAACACCATATATTTT. Its translation: CASGGPHGNTIYF.

The chain combines TRBV11-2 with TRBJ1-4; no firm D call. The CDR3 sequence is 14 residues long. With 7 bases removed from V and 1 base from J, the gap between germline ends came to 10 bases. CDR1 and CDR2 (germline): SGHAT, FQNNGV. The CDR3 region has the DNA TGTGCCAGCAAAATAGGAGTAACTAATGAAAAACTGTTTTTT. As protein: CASKIGVTNEKLFF.

This clone has just one count. This chain links TRBV5-1 with TRBJ1-1; D gene unclear. CDR3 size: 13 residues. Germline V gene data show CDR1 as SGHRS and CDR2 as YFSETQ. The V and J ends lost 4 bases and 6 bases respectively, with 13 bases between them. In DNA, the CDR3 is TGCGCCAGCAGCCCCGGACCGGGCTCTGAAGCTTTCTTT. It specifies CASSPGPGSEAFF.

The chain uses TRBV30 and TRBJ2-3; 12 bases fit TRBD2. The CDR3 totals 16 residues. V lost 1 base, J lost 5 bases, and 7 bases stayed unmatched. The V gene's germline CDR1 is GTSNPN and CDR2 SVGIG (reference sequence). The CDR3 here is CAWSGGLAGSGDTQYF. DNA of the CDR3: TGTGCCTGGAGTGGCGGACTAGCGGGATCGGGAGATACGCAGTATTTT.

This chain connects TRBV5-4 to TRBJ1-1; 10 nucleotides match TRBD1. Germline V gives CDR1 SGHNT, CDR2 YYREEE (reference sequence). The CDR3 is 16 residues long. J gave up 11 bases and V 4 bases, and 17 bases lay outside the gene matches. CDR3 nucleotides: TGTGCCAGCAGCCCCCCGGGGGACAGGGGAGCACTGAACGCTTTCTTT. Translating it yields CASSPPGDRGALNAFF.

A remark on this clone: The same CDR3 also results from other DNA sequences found in this sample. The chain couples TRBV10-2 to TRBJ2-1; D unresolved. V lost 4 bases to trimming and J lost 4 bases, with 2 bases between them. In germline, CDR1 is WSHSY, CDR2 SAAADI. The CDR3 has 11 residues. In nucleotides, the CDR3 is TGCGCCAGCAGTGGATACAATGAGCAGTTCTTC. Encoded protein: CASSGYNEQFF.

The chain has TRBV7-9 and TRBJ2-2; TRBD1 matches 10 bases. CDR3 length: 16 amino acids. Germline-derived CDR1 and CDR2 are SEHNR and FQNEAQ (reference sequence). J lost 4 bases, V lost 3 bases, and 5 bases had no gene match. This CDR3 reads CASSLSTGGGTGELFF. The CDR3 DNA is TGTGCCAGCAGCTTGTCGACAGGGGGCGGCACCGGGGAGCTGTTTTTT.

The chain carries TRBV19 and TRBJ2-7, with D unclear. CDR3 size: 11 residues. Trimming removed 10 bases from V and 1 base from J, with 8 bases in between. Germline V gene lookup returns CDR1 LNHDA and CDR2 SQIVND (reference sequence). The DNA for the CDR3 is TGTGCCACAGACCTATCCTACGAGCAGTACTTC. Its translation is CATDLSYEQYF.

As to this clone: Additional DNA sequences in this sample encode the identical CDR3. The chain is built from TRBV6-1 and TRBJ1-3; possibly TRBD1 for D (6 bases). V gave up 3 bases and J gave up 2 bases, with 8 bases separating them. Germline V lookup: CDR1 MNHNS, CDR2 SASEGT. CDR3 size: 14 residues. The CDR3, as DNA: TGTGCCAGCAGTGACAGGGGCACTGGAAACACCATATATTTT. Translating it yields CASSDRGTGNTIYF.

The V gene is TRBV3-1 (or the pseudogene TRBV3-2), the J gene TRBJ2-5; a weak D match, TRBD2 (6 bases). The length of the CDR3 is 15 residues. In germline, CDR1 is LGHDT, CDR2 YNNKEL (reference sequence). Trimming cost V 3 bases and J 1 base, with 12 bases left between them. In nucleotides, the CDR3 is TGTGCCAGCAGCCACCCTCGGGACTTCCAAGAGACCCAGTACTTC. It translates to CASSHPRDFQETQYF.

The chain has TRBV6-5 and TRBJ2-5, with D perhaps being TRBD1 or TRBD2 (5 bases each). Germline loops: CDR1 MNHEY, CDR2 SVGAGI. V was trimmed by 1 base and J by 2 bases, leaving 11 bases between them. The CDR3 is made up of 15 amino acids. CDR3 nucleotide sequence: TGTGCCAGCAGTTACTTCACAGGACTTCAAGAGACCCAGTACTTC. Amino acid sequence: CASSYFTGLQETQYF.

V gene TRBV6-6 combines with J gene TRBJ2-2; D is uncertain. CDR3 length equals 15 residues. V was clipped by 6 bases and J by 5 bases, with 16 bases between them. In germline, CDR1 is MNHNY, CDR2 SVGAGI (reference sequence). In nucleotides, the CDR3 is TGTGCCAGCAGCACCGGGTCCTCGCATACCGGGGAGCTGTTTTTT. Translated, it gives CASSTGSSHTGELFF.

The chain joins TRBV14 to TRBJ1-2; perhaps TRBD1 as D (5 bases). The CDR3 contains 15 residues. Trimming left V 0 bases short and J 5 bases short, with 13 bases between. CDR1 and CDR2 (germline): SGHDN, FVKESK. The CDR3 loop reads CASSQDWEGPYGYTF. Here the CDR3 DNA reads TGTGCCAGCAGCCAAGACTGGGAGGGGCCTTATGGCTACACCTTC. The full variable domain, its missing parts supplied by reference TRBV14 and TRBJ1-2, is EAGVTQFPSHSVIEKGQTVTLRCDPISGHDNLYWYRRVMGKEIKFLLHFVKESKQDESGMPNNRFLAERTGGTYSTLKVQPAELEDSGVYFCASSQDWEGPYGYTFGSGTRLTVV.

The chain recombines TRBV10-1 with TRBJ2-2; 9 positions agree with TRBD2. CDR1 and CDR2 (germline): WNHNN, SYGVQD (reference sequence). There are 16 residues in the CDR3. With 0 bases clipped from V and 8 bases from J, the junction kept 7 bases outside the gene matches. The CDR3 DNA sequence: TGCGCCAGCAGTGAGTCCGGCGGGAGGGCCGCTGGGGAGCTGTTTTTT. This encodes CASSESGGRAAGELFF.

V usage is TRBV6-5 and J usage is TRBJ1-5, with 7 positions matching TRBD1. The CDR3 sequence is 15 residues long. The ends lost 6 bases at V and 4 bases at J; junction bases unmatched: 9. Germline CDR1 and CDR2: MNHEY and SVGAGI. DNA of the CDR3: TGTGCCAGCAGAGAGCCCAGGGGGTGGAATCAGCCCCAGCATTTT. Its translation: CASREPRGWNQPQHF.